This TCR beta chain was retrieved from a study of T cells in Graves' hyperthyroidism and ophthalmopathy. At the level of the study: Sampling of peripheral blood happened at initial diagnosis, prior to any treatment. Study observations and caveats: From stable hyperthyroidism, ophthalmopathy was set apart by a 13 V-J model.

This clonotype was detected many times. Its antigen is undetermined. Per germline, CDR1 SEHNR and CDR2 FQNEAQ (reference sequence). This CDR3 spans 15 amino acids. V lost 4 bases and J lost 1, with 10 bases in between. RNA transcripts provided the source from which TCR beta CDR3 regions were amplified. First-round RT-PCR targeting the TCR CDR3 was performed with the HTBI primer set. TCRdb recomputed calls from the multiplex PCR reads with MiXCR, one row per CDR3 protein. The repertoire holds under 450,000 distinct CDR3 sequences, 13% seen once, with 20% to 25% in the top ten. Hyperthyroidism in the patients, aged 18 to 65, was newly diagnosed and under 2 months in duration. Patients with uncontrolled infections, other autoimmune diseases, pregnancy or lactation were excluded.

This TCR was sampled from a man younger than 45 with Graves' hyperthyroidism that later progressed to Graves' ophthalmopathy. Source material: blood. The rearrangement links TRBV7-9 to TRBJ2-2; possibly TRBD2 for D (6 bases). The CDR3 region is CASSSTGVNTGELFF. As DNA, the CDR3 is TGTGCCAGCAGCTCTACGGGGGTGAACACCGGGGAGCTGTTTTTT. Looking up the rest from reference TRBV7-9 and TRBJ2-2 gives the full variable domain: DTGVSQNPRHKITKRGQNVTFRCDPISEHNRLYWYRQTLGQGPEFLTYFQNEAQLEKSRLLSDRFSAERPKGSFSTLEIQRTEQGDSAMYLCASSSTGVNTGELFFGEGSRLTVL.